Detailed here is one T cell receptor beta chain. The antigen is unknown. The V end lost 0 bases, the J end lost 2 bases, and 14 bases lay between the germline ends. Germline V gene data show CDR1 as DFQATT and CDR2 as SNEGSKA (reference sequence). This CDR3 is built from 16 residues. TCR alpha and TCR beta cDNA libraries with sample barcodes and UMIs came from 5'RACE using constant-segment primers. TCRdb redid the calling of the 5' RACE reads with MiXCR, one entry per CDR3 protein. The sample comprises about 360,000 distinct CDR3 sequences, around an eighth of which are singletons, and less than 25% rests with the top ten. The data belong to a study of T-cell memory formation after mild COVID-19. Points from the study as a whole: Contracting CD4+ clones sat mainly in CM and EM; CD8+ in EMRA. The SARS-CoV-2 specificity of second-wave clones reaching peak at day 37 remained unverified.

V gene TRBV20-1 combines with J gene TRBJ1-5; the D gene is possibly TRBD1 (5 bases). This sequence originates from a man aged 18 to 30 who had mild COVID-19 (a few samples of this study predate the infection). Cell type and time point are not known. What was sequenced was PBMCs or a T cell subset sorted from them (not recorded which). CDR3 DNA sequence: TGCAGTGCTAGAGACCCCCAGCAGGGCGGCAATCAGCCCCAGCATTTT. Amino acids: CSARDPQQGGNQPQHF.